This TCR beta chain was sequenced in a study of blood T cells in healthy people across ages. Germline V gene lookup returns CDR1 SQVTM and CDR2 ANQGSEA. The CDR3 is 14 amino acids. Trimming stripped 8 bases from V and 7 bases from J, with 24 bases between. Sample-barcoded 5' priming and a J-beta primer mix drove a second PCR of about 7 to 11 cycles. Unique molecular identifiers of 12 random nucleotides labeled each cDNA. TCRdb recomputed calls from the 5' RACE reads with MiXCR, one row per CDR3 protein. The sample yields about 670,000 distinct CDR3 sequences, around two fifths seen once. Points on this clonotype: Its target is not known. A much larger clone is a single base away; this may be a read error.

General study results and limits: Naive and antigen-experienced cells could not be conclusively compared, given unsorted PBMCs. Among T cells, TCR beta diversity per million cells dropped roughly linearly as age rose.

Each sample used at least 6.5 million PBMCs. The chain combines TRBV29-1 with TRBJ2-7; a possible D gene is TRBD1 (5 bases). Material: blood. This sequence originates from an elderly man in good health. CDR3 coding DNA: TGCAGCCCACTTCAGGGCACAACATACAATGAGCAGTACTTC. Translation: CSPLQGTTYNEQYF.